Below are 15 T cell receptor beta chains sequenced from a single sample in a study of cytomegalovirus exposure and HLA in healthy donors. The PCR contained 60 Vbeta and 13 Jbeta primers. Profiled with immunoSEQ multiplex PCR; TCRdb holds only in-frame clones, not every one. The sample lists 210,000 or so clones, 70% to 90% seen once, with 0.2% to 0.25% in the top ten. The sequenced sample consisted of PBMCs. These receptors originate from a girl aged 2-15 years in good health and CMV-seronegative.

This rearrangement joins TRBV27 to TRBJ1-6; D call uncertain. Trimming cost V 3 bases and J 8 bases, with 11 bases left between them. This CDR3 contains 14 residues. The germline gives CDR1 MNHEY, CDR2 SMNVEV (reference sequence). The CDR3 region is CASSFRRVDSPLHF. The CDR3 DNA reads TGTGCCAGCAGTTTCAGGAGGGTTGATTCACCCCTCCACTTT.

This clone occurred once. CDR3 coding DNA: TGTGCCAGCACCCACAGGGGGCTGAACACTGAAGCTTTCTTT. Translation gives CASTHRGLNTEAFF. The rearrangement joins TRBV6-5 to TRBJ1-1; 9 nucleotides match TRBD1. The CDR3 is 14 amino acids. Germline V lookup: CDR1 MNHEY, CDR2 SVGAGI. The junction had 3 bases not matched to a gene; V was cut back by 7 bases and J by 0 bases.

Only a few counts were recorded for this clone. V and J are TRBV6-1 and TRBJ1-1; D remains ambiguous. In germline, CDR1 is MNHNS, CDR2 SASEGT. CDR3 length equals 15 residues. Between the trimmed V and J ends, which lost 8 bases and 0 bases, there was a span of 16 bases. CDR3 residues: CASLFDGAMNTEAFF. The CDR3 nucleotides are TGTGCCAGCCTATTTGACGGAGCCATGAACACTGAAGCTTTCTTT.

The J gene is TRBJ1-2, the V gene TRBV10-3; tentative D call: TRBD1 (5 bases). This CDR3 contains 12 residues. Trimming took off 8 bases at V and 4 bases at J, with 11 bases between the two ends. Germline V gene data show CDR1 as ENHRY and CDR2 as SYGVKD. CDR3 in amino acids: CAISDSTYGYTF. DNA for the CDR3: TGTGCCATCTCAGACAGTACCTATGGCTACACCTTC.

The chain recombines TRBV7-3 with TRBJ1-1, with D possibly being TRBD1 (5 bases). V lost 5 bases, J lost 1 base, and 8 bases lay in between. The V gene's germline CDR1 is SGHTA and CDR2 FQGTGA. This CDR3 region has 13 residues. The CDR3 region is CASSTDRNTEAFF. The CDR3 nucleotides are TGTGCCAGCAGCACCGACAGGAACACTGAAGCTTTCTTT.

As to this clone: Distinct nucleotide sequences in the sample also encode this CDR3. The V call is TRBV2, the J call TRBJ2-1, with 11 bases lining up with TRBD2. CDR1 and CDR2 from the germline V gene are SNHLY and FYNNEI. The CDR3 length is 15 residues. Losses at the gene ends were 6 bases for V and 2 bases for J; bases not matched to a gene: 3. CDR3 in DNA: TGTGCCAGCAGAGTAGCGGGAGGGCCCTACAATGAGCAGTTCTTC. Translating gives CASRVAGGPYNEQFF.

The rearrangement uses TRBV5-1 and TRBJ2-3; 13 bases align to TRBD2. The CDR3 has 19 amino acids. CDR1 SGHRS and CDR2 YFSETQ come from the germline V gene. The junction had 12 bases not matched to a gene; V was cut back by 0 bases and J by 5 bases. This CDR3 is CASSLAIPGLAGVGDTQYF. CDR3 nucleotides: TGCGCCAGCAGCTTGGCCATCCCCGGACTAGCGGGGGTAGGAGATACGCAGTATTTT.

The CDR3 loop reads CASSKSQGLYGYTF. The CDR3 DNA sequence: TGTGCCAGCAGTAAGTCCCAGGGGCTATATGGCTACACCTTC. V gene TRBV25-1 combines with J gene TRBJ1-2, with D perhaps TRBD1 (6 bases). Deletions cut 5 bases from V and 5 bases from J, with 15 bases between. Per the germline V gene, CDR1 is MGHDK and CDR2 is SYGVNS. This CDR3 region has 14 residues.

This clone has a single count. The chain couples TRBV7-2 to TRBJ2-5; the D gene is possibly TRBD1 (6 bases). Germline V gene lookup returns CDR1 SGHTA and CDR2 FQGNSA. The CDR3 has 14 residues. Trimming cost V 5 bases and J 2 bases, with 12 bases left between them. For the CDR3, the DNA is TGTGCCAGCAGCCGATTAGGGGGTCAAGAGACCCAGTACTTC. Translation: CASSRLGGQETQYF.

This clone was detected a few times. J is TRBJ1-5 and V is TRBV6-1; no firm D call. V was trimmed by 2 bases and J by 4 bases, leaving 12 bases between them. The CDR3 contains 15 residues. Germline CDR1 MNHNS, CDR2 SASEGT. Here the CDR3 DNA reads TGTGCCAGCAGTGAATGGGCGGGAACGAATCAGCCCCAGCATTTT. Its protein product is CASSEWAGTNQPQHF.

This rearrangement joins TRBV6-1 to TRBJ1-3; TRBD1 might be the D (6 bases). This CDR3 comprises 16 residues. With 0 bases removed from V and 0 bases from J, the gap between germline ends came to 9 bases. The germline V gene encodes CDR1 MNHNS and CDR2 SASEGT. The CDR3: CASSEARTASGNTIYF. The CDR3 nucleotides are TGTGCCAGCAGTGAAGCGAGGACAGCCTCTGGAAACACCATATATTTT.

V is TRBV7-6 and J is TRBJ2-1, with D tentatively TRBD2 (6 bases). This CDR3 region has 18 residues. Per germline, CDR1 SGHVS and CDR2 FNYEAQ. The V gene lost 2 bases and the J gene lost 3 bases, with 20 bases spanning the gap. The CDR3 coding sequence is TGTGCCAGCAGCTTATTCCCTTCCGGCGGTAGCGGCTACAATGAGCAGTTCTTC. Protein sequence: CASSLFPSGGSGYNEQFF.

This chain uses TRBV25-1 with TRBJ2-7, with 8 bases fitting TRBD2. After removal of 5 bases from V and 9 bases from J, the junction contained 9 bases not matched to a gene. CDR3 length: 13 residues. CDR1 MGHDK and CDR2 SYGVNS come from the germline V gene. The CDR3 loop reads CASSLSPGGVQYF. CDR3 sequence (DNA): TGTGCCAGCAGTTTAAGTCCGGGAGGGGTGCAGTACTTC.

The V call is TRBV7-9, the J call TRBJ1-1; TRBD1 is a possible D gene (5 bases). This CDR3 is built from 14 residues. Looked up from germline, CDR1 is SEHNR and CDR2 is FQNEAQ (reference sequence). Trimming stripped 3 bases from V and 6 bases from J, with 14 bases between. This CDR3 is CASSFGGVGPEAFF. The CDR3 coding sequence is TGTGCCAGCAGCTTTGGGGGGGTTGGCCCTGAAGCTTTCTTT.

The CDR3 spells CATSRGEGDSNQPQHF. The CDR3, as DNA: TGTGCCACCAGCAGAGGGGAGGGAGATAGCAATCAGCCCCAGCATTTT. This chain joins TRBV15 and TRBJ1-5, with no clear D. Per the germline V gene, CDR1 is LNHNV and CDR2 is YYDKDF (reference sequence). V lost 1 base and J 0 bases, leaving 10 bases between the germline ends. This CDR3 is built from 16 residues.